This record looks at one T cell receptor beta chain sequence and its context. The sample belongs to a study of cytomegalovirus exposure and HLA in healthy donors. Sequencing used immunoSEQ multiplex PCR; TCRdb keeps in-frame clones, though not all of them. In the table there are some 150,000 clones, 90% of which are singletons. The germline V and J ends were trimmed by 6 bases and 10 bases, with 22 bases remaining between them. This CDR3 contains 15 residues. The germline CDR1 and CDR2 sequences are MNHNS and SASEGT. This chain uses TRBV6-1 with TRBJ2-1; tentatively, D is TRBD1 (6 bases). This TCR was recovered from a young woman in good health and CMV-seropositive. The sequenced sample consisted of PBMCs. This chain's CDR3 is CASRGSGVAPGEQFF. CDR3 in DNA: TGTGCCAGCAGGGGCTCAGGGGTAGCCCCCGGGGAGCAGTTCTTC.